This passage covers 15 T cell receptor beta chains from one sample sequenced in a study of CD8 T cells in Susac syndrome. Random hexamers were used to reverse transcribe an amount of about 0.45 to 1 ug RNA. From the immunoSEQ multiplex PCR reads, TCRdb called clonotypes with MiXCR, one entry per CDR3 protein. The sample has around 190,000 distinct CDR3 sequences, about 95% seen once. The sequencing sample was made of CD4+ T cells from PBMCs. The receptors derive from a human donor in good health.

This chain connects TRBV2 to TRBJ2-1, with unresolved D. Between the trimmed V and J ends, which lost 4 bases and 4 bases, there was a span of 14 bases. Germline V gene lookup returns CDR1 SNHLY and CDR2 FYNNEI. This CDR3 is built from 15 residues. CDR3 protein: CASSVNKFPYNEQFF. In DNA, the CDR3 is TGTGCCAGCAGTGTAAACAAGTTCCCATACAATGAGCAGTTCTTC. The full variable domain, with the rest looked up from reference TRBV2 and TRBJ2-1, is EPEVTQTPSHQVTQMGQEVILRCVPISNHLYFYWYRQILGQKVEFLVSFYNNEISEKSEIFDDQFSVERPDGSNFTLKIRSTKLEDSAMYFCASSVNKFPYNEQFFGPGTRLTVL.

This sequence joins TRBV20-1 and TRBJ2-5; 8 nucleotides agree with TRBD2. The CDR3 runs 13 residues. V shed 6 bases, J shed 1 base, and the junction held 4 bases outside the gene matches. CDR1 and CDR2 (germline): DFQATT, SNEGSKA (reference sequence). For the CDR3, the DNA is TGCAGTGCCGCTACTAGCGGCCAAGAGACCCAGTACTTC. Its protein product is CSAATSGQETQYF.

The chain couples TRBV7-2 to TRBJ2-3; 10 bases align to TRBD2. CDR3 length: 15 residues. Looked up from germline, CDR1 is SGHTA and CDR2 is FQGNSA. Losses at the gene ends were 6 bases for V and 5 bases for J; bases not matched to a gene: 8. CDR3 in DNA: TGTGCCAGCAGTACTAGCGGGACGGGGGGAGATACGCAGTATTTT. Translation: CASSTSGTGGDTQYF.

The chain links TRBV20-1 to TRBJ2-3, with D possibly being TRBD2 (5 bases). The CDR3 runs 12 residues. CDR1 and CDR2 from the germline V gene are DFQATT and SNEGSKA (reference sequence). V lost 6 bases, J lost 4 bases, and 11 bases lay in between. Written as DNA, the CDR3 is TGCAGTGCCGACACTAGTTCAGATACGCAGTATTTT. Amino acids: CSADTSSDTQYF.

The chain joins TRBV20-1 to TRBJ2-1, with unresolved D. The V gene lost 5 bases and the J gene lost 6 bases, with 11 bases spanning the gap. Germline V gives CDR1 DFQATT, CDR2 SNEGSKA (reference sequence). The CDR3 runs 12 residues. In DNA, the CDR3 is TGCAGTGCTGGAAGACAAGGCAATGAGCAGTTCTTC. It encodes CSAGRQGNEQFF.

This clonotype was found a few times. The chain recombines TRBV7-2 with TRBJ1-1; possibly TRBD1 for D (5 bases). The germline V and J ends were trimmed by 5 bases and 6 bases, with 10 bases remaining between them. CDR1 and CDR2 from the germline V gene are SGHTA and FQGNSA. The length of the CDR3 is 12 residues. CDR3 nucleotides: TGTGCCAGCAGCCCGAGGGACCCTGAAGCTTTCTTT. Translation: CASSPRDPEAFF.

The gene calls are TRBV4-3 and TRBJ2-3, with 8 bases aligning to TRBD1. This CDR3 is 14 amino acids long. With 3 bases clipped from V and 4 bases from J, the junction kept 3 bases outside the gene matches. Germline CDR1 is LGHNA and CDR2 is YSLEER. This CDR3 is CASSQETGADTQYF. The CDR3 DNA reads as TGCGCCAGCAGCCAGGAGACAGGGGCAGATACGCAGTATTTT.

The chain has TRBV24-1 and TRBJ2-2; 7 bases match TRBD1. CDR1 KGHDR and CDR2 SFDVKD come from the germline V gene. The V segment lost 4 bases and the J segment 7 bases; nucleotides outside the gene matches: 5. The CDR3 length is 14 residues. The CDR3 is CATSDDRERGELFF. The DNA of the CDR3 is TGTGCCACCAGTGACGACAGGGAACGCGGGGAGCTGTTTTTT.

The chain links TRBV12-5 to TRBJ2-1; 10 bases are a match to TRBD1. This CDR3 spans 16 amino acids. Unmatched junction bases numbered 10, after V lost 6 bases and J lost 5 bases. CDR1 LGHNT and CDR2 FRNRAP come from the germline V gene. CDR3 protein: CASGLVLGTGDNEQFF. The CDR3 region has the DNA TGTGCTAGTGGCCTCGTCTTAGGGACAGGGGACAATGAGCAGTTCTTC.

The chain combines TRBV29-1 with TRBJ1-1; 10 nucleotides match TRBD1. V lost 7 bases, J lost 7 bases, and 3 bases stayed unmatched. The CDR3 is made up of 11 amino acids. Germline V gives CDR1 SQVTM, CDR2 ANQGSEA. The CDR3 DNA sequence: TGCAGCGGGGGACAGGGGTTTGAAGCTTTCTTT. It is translated as CSGGQGFEAFF.

This chain joins TRBV29-1 and TRBJ2-7; 9 nucleotides match TRBD2. CDR3 length: 13 amino acids. In germline, CDR1 is SQVTM, CDR2 ANQGSEA. V dropped 5 bases and J dropped 4; count of bases not matched to a gene: 6. CDR3 in amino acids: CSVIPSGVYEQYF. In DNA, the CDR3 is TGCAGCGTTATTCCTAGCGGGGTTTACGAGCAGTACTTC.

The gene calls are TRBV1 and TRBJ2-5; the D call in the table, TRBD2, was not verified against the DNA. TRBV1 is shown as a pseudogene. This CDR3 has 15 residues. CDR3 protein: CTSTRLAGVVETQYF. As DNA, the CDR3 is TGCACCAGCACCAGACTAGCGGGAGTTGTGGAGACCCAGTACTTC.

The V call is TRBV7-2, the J call TRBJ2-7, with TRBD2 matching over 11 bases. CDR1 is SGHTA and CDR2 is FQGNSA in the germline V gene. With 5 bases clipped from V and 4 bases from J, the junction kept 7 bases outside the gene matches. The CDR3 runs 15 residues. The CDR3 sequence is CASSISSGRQYEQYF. In DNA form, the CDR3 reads TGTGCCAGCAGCATCTCTAGCGGGAGGCAATACGAGCAGTACTTC.

The genes are TRBV20-1 and TRBJ2-7; perhaps D is TRBD1 or TRBD2 (5 bases each). CDR1 is DFQATT and CDR2 is SNEGSKA in the germline V gene (reference sequence). The CDR3 is 14 amino acids. V lost 0 bases and J 2 bases, leaving 11 bases between the germline ends. The CDR3 DNA follows: TGCAGTGCTAGAGAGGCCGGGACCGCCTACGAGCAGTACTTC. As protein: CSAREAGTAYEQYF.

V is TRBV12-3 or TRBV12-4 and J is TRBJ2-7, with 9 bases identical to TRBD2. CDR3 length: 14 amino acids. With 6 bases clipped from V and 5 bases from J, the junction kept 8 bases outside the gene matches. The CDR3 sequence: CASRVAGGPHEQYF. DNA of the CDR3: TGTGCCAGCAGAGTCGCGGGAGGGCCCCACGAGCAGTACTTC.